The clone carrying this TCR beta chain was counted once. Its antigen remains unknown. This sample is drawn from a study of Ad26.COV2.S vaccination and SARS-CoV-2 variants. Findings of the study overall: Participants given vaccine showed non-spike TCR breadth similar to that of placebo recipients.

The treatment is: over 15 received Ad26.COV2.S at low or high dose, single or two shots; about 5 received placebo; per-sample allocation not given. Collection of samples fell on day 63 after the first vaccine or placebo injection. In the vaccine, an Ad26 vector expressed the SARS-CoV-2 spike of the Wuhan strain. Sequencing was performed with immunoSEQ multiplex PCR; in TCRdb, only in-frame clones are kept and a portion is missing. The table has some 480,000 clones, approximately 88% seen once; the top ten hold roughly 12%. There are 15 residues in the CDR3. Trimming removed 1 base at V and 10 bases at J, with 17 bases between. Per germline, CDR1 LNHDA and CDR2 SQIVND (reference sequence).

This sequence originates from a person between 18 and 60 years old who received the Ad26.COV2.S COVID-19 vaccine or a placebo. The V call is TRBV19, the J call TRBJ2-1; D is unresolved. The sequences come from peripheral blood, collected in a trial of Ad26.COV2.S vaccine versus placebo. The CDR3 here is CASSIAPSPQWEQFF. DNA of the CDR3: TGTGCCAGTAGTATAGCCCCTAGTCCCCAATGGGAGCAGTTCTTC. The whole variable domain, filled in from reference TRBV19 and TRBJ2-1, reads DGGITQSPKYLFRKEGQNVTLSCEQNLNHDAMYWYRQDPGQGLRLIYYSQIVNDFQKGDIAEGYSVSREKKESFPLTVTSAQKNPTAFYLCASSIAPSPQWEQFFGPGTRLTVL.